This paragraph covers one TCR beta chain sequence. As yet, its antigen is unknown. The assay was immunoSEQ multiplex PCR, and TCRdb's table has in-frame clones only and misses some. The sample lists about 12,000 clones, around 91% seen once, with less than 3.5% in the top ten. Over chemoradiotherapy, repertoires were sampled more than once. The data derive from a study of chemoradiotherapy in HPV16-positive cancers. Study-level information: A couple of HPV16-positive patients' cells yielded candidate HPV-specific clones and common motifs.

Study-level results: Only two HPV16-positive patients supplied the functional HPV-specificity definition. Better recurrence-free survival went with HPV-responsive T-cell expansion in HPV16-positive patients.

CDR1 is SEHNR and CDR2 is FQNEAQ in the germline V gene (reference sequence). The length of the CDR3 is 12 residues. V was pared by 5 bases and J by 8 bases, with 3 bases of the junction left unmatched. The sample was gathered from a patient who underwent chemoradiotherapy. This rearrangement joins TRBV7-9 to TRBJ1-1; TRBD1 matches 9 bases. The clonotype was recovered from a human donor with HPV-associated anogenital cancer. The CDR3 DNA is TGTGCCAGCAGCCTAGACAGGGGGGAAGCTTTCTTT. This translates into CASSLDRGEAFF.